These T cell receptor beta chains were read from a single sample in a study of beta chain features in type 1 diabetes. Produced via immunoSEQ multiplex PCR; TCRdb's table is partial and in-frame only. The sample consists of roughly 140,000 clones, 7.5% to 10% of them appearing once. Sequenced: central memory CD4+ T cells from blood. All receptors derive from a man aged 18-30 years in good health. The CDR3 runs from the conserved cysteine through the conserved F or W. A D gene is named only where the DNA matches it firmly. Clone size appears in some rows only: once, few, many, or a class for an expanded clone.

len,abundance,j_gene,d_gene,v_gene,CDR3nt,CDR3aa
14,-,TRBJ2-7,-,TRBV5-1,TGCGCCAGCAGCAGGCTTGACGGACACTACGAGCAGTACTTC,CASSRLDGHYEQYF
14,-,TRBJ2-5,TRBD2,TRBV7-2,TGTGCCAGCAGTTGGACTAGCGGGAGTGAGACCCAGTACTTC,CASSWTSGSETQYF
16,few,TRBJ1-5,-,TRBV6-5,TGTGCCAGCAGTTACGCCGGGGAGGGCGTAAGTCAGCCCCAGCATTTT,CASSYAGEGVSQPQHF
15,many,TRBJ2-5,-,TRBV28,TGTGCCAGCAGTTTATCGGTTAGAAATGGAGAGACCCAGTACTTC,CASSLSVRNGETQYF
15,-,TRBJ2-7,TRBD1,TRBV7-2,TGTGCCAGCAGCTTAGAGGGGACAGGGTTTTACGAGCAGTACTTC,CASSLEGTGFYEQYF
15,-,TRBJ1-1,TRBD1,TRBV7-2,TGTGCCAGCAGCCCCATCGGGACAGGCAGGGGAAAAGCTTTCTTT,CASSPIGTGRGKAFF
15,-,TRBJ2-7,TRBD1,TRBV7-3,TGTGCCAGCAGCTTAGCCGGGACAGGGGACTACGAGCAGTACTTC,CASSLAGTGDYEQYF
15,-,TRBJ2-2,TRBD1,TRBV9,TGTGCCAGCAGCGCGGGACAGCTTATCCCCGGGGAGCTGTTTTTT,CASSAGQLIPGELFF
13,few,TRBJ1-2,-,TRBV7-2,TGTGCCAGCAGCTCCAGACAAGACCGTGGCTACACCTTC,CASSSRQDRGYTF
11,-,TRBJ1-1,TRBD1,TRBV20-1,TGCAGTGCTTCACAGGGGGGTTTAGCTTTCTTT,CSASQGGLAFF
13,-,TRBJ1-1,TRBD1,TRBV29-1,TGCAGCGTTGAAAGGGGGCTCAACACTGAAGCTTTCTTT,CSVERGLNTEAFF
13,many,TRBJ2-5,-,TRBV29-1,TGCAGCGTTGGGCACGCGGGCCGGGAGACCCAGTACTTC,CSVGHAGRETQYF
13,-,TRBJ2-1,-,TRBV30,TGTGCCTGGAGCGCTACCCCTTACAATGAGCAGTTCTTC,CAWSATPYNEQFF
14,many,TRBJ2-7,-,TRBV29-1,TGCAGCGTCGCACGGGACACAAACACCTACGAGCAGTACTTC,CSVARDTNTYEQYF
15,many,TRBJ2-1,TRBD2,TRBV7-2,TGTGCCAGCAGTCGACTAGCGGGCCCCTACAATGAGCAGTTCTTC,CASSRLAGPYNEQFF
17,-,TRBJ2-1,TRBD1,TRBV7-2,TGTGCCAGCAGCTTAGCGAGCATAGGGGGCAACTCGGGTGAGCAGTTCTTC,CASSLASIGGNSGEQFF
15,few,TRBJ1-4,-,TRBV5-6,TGTGCCAGCAGCTTAGCGGGGCTGGCTAATGAAAAACTGTTTTTT,CASSLAGLANEKLFF
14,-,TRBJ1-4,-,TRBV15,TGTGCCACCAGCAGAGACCGCGGGGGTGAAAAACTGTTTTTT,CATSRDRGGEKLFF
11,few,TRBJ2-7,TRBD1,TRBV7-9,TGTGCCACTGGACAGGATTCTCCATCGGATTTC,CATGQDSPSDF
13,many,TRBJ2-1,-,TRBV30,TGTGCCTGGAGTGTATCTCCGGGGAATGAGCAGTTCTTC,CAWSVSPGNEQFF
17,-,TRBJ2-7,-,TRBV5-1,TGCGCCAGCAGCTTGTACGGGGGGGGCGGACAGGCCTACGAGCAGTACTTC,CASSLYGGGGQAYEQYF
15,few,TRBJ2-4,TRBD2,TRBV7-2,TGTGCCAGCAGCTTAGTAAGGCGGGAGGGAAACATTCAGTACTTC,CASSLVRREGNIQYF
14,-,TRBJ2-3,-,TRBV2,TGTGCCAGCAGGGACAAATCTAGCACAGATACGCAGTATTTT,CASRDKSSTDTQYF
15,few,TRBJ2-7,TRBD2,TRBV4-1,TGCGCCAGCAGCCCCGGACTAGCGGGAGGGTACGAGCAGTACTTC,CASSPGLAGGYEQYF
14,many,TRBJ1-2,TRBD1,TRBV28,TGTGCCAGCAGTTTGACAGGGGGAGTAAATGGCTACACCTTC,CASSLTGGVNGYTF
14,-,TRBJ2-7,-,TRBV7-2,TGTGCCAGCAGCTCGGACGGAAGGGGATACGAGCAGTACTTC,CASSSDGRGYEQYF
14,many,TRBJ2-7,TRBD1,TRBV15,TGTGCCACCAGCAGTGACAGGGGGCCCTACGAGCAGTACTTC,CATSSDRGPYEQYF
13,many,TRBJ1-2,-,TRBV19,TGTGCCAGTAGTATCGGCGGAGTCTATGGCTACACCTTC,CASSIGGVYGYTF
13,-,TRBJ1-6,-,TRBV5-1,TGCGCCAGCAGCCCGCAGGGTAATTCACCCCTCCACTTT,CASSPQGNSPLHF